The 17 T cell receptor beta chains listed next were all sequenced from one sample in a study of T cells in Graves' hyperthyroidism and ophthalmopathy. TCR beta CDR3 sequences were amplified from RNA transcripts. A set of HTBI primers served as the primers for a first-round RT-PCR of the TCR CDR3. Each CDR3 protein gets one entry after TCRdb re-called the multiplex PCR reads with MiXCR. The sample has roughly 840,000 distinct CDR3 sequences, 35% to 45% seen once. The specimen was blood. Receptors originate from a man younger than 30 with Graves' hyperthyroidism.

V gene TRBV7-9 combines with J gene TRBJ1-2; 8 nucleotides line up with TRBD1. Germline trimming cut 2 bases from V and 5 bases from J; bases unmatched to any gene: 4. The germline V gene encodes CDR1 SEHNR and CDR2 FQNEAQ (reference sequence). The CDR3 length is 14 residues. The CDR3 protein is CASSLPGTGYGYTF. The DNA of the CDR3 is TGTGCCAGCAGCTTACCGGGGACAGGATATGGCTACACCTTC.

This clonotype was observed at least ten times. The chain uses TRBV7-2 and TRBJ1-3; D remains ambiguous. The CDR3 totals 12 residues. From germline, CDR1 is SGHTA and CDR2 FQGNSA. V was trimmed by 5 bases and J by 7 bases, leaving 9 bases between them. This CDR3 reads CASSPDRNTIYF. DNA for the CDR3: TGTGCCAGCAGCCCAGATCGGAACACCATATATTTT.

The V and J genes are TRBV20-1 and TRBJ2-7; 12 bases match TRBD1. The germline V gene has CDR1 DFQATT and CDR2 SNEGSKA (reference sequence). Losses at the gene ends were 4 bases for V and 5 bases for J; bases not matched to a gene: 9. The CDR3 covers 15 residues. CDR3: CSATTGGTGGHEQYF. In nucleotides, the CDR3 is TGCAGTGCTACAACCGGCGGGACAGGGGGCCACGAGCAGTACTTC.

In this sample, this clonotype turned up a few times. This sequence joins TRBV2 and TRBJ1-1; D unresolved. V was clipped by 8 bases and J by 4 bases, with 11 bases between them. CDR1 is SNHLY, CDR2 FYNNEI, per germline. The length of the CDR3 is 12 residues. This CDR3 is CASGPPPTEAFF. Written as DNA, the CDR3 is TGTGCCAGCGGCCCCCCCCCCACTGAAGCTTTCTTT.

V is TRBV2 and J is TRBJ1-2; 9 nucleotides line up with TRBD1. CDR3 size: 15 residues. The ends lost 6 bases at V and 4 bases at J; junction bases unmatched: 9. Germline V gene data show CDR1 as SNHLY and CDR2 as FYNNEI. The CDR3 spells CASSPSGQGFYGYTF. CDR3 nucleotides: TGTGCCAGCAGCCCCTCGGGACAGGGTTTCTATGGCTACACCTTC. Combining the CDR3 with reference TRBV2 and TRBJ1-2 gives the whole variable domain EPEVTQTPSHQVTQMGQEVILRCVPISNHLYFYWYRQILGQKVEFLVSFYNNEISEKSEIFDDQFSVERPDGSNFTLKIRSTKLEDSAMYFCASSPSGQGFYGYTFGSGTRLTVV.

The chain uses TRBV7-4 and TRBJ1-1; D is ambiguous. The CDR3 covers 13 residues. Germline-derived CDR1 and CDR2 are SGHVT and SQSDAQ. V dropped 3 bases and J dropped 3 bases, with 8 bases sitting between them. CDR3 nucleotides: TGTGCCAGCAGCTTCCGGGAGTACACTGAAGCTTTCTTT. Amino acid sequence: CASSFREYTEAFF.

In nucleotides, the CDR3 is TGCGCCAGCAGTTTTTTATGGCGGGAGATTAACGAGCAGTACTTC. It translates to CASSFLWREINEQYF. The chain carries TRBV5-1 and TRBJ2-7; TRBD2 matches 7 bases. With 5 bases clipped from V and 5 bases from J, the junction kept 13 bases outside the gene matches. The CDR3 is 15 amino acids. Germline CDR1 and CDR2: SGHRS and YFSETQ.

This clonotype came up a few times. The CDR3 region has the DNA TGTGCCAGCAGTGACCCTAGCGGGGGGGCTGAGACCCAGTACTTC. Encoded protein: CASSDPSGGAETQYF. The chain uses TRBV2 and TRBJ2-5; 12 bases match TRBD2. This CDR3 is built from 15 residues. V trimming: 3 bases; J trimming: 5 bases; junction bases outside the gene matches: 4. Germline loops: CDR1 SNHLY, CDR2 FYNNEI. Filled out from reference TRBV2 and TRBJ2-5, the complete variable domain reads EPEVTQTPSHQVTQMGQEVILRCVPISNHLYFYWYRQILGQKVEFLVSFYNNEISEKSEIFDDQFSVERPDGSNFTLKIRSTKLEDSAMYFCASSDPSGGAETQYFGPGTRLLVL.

The chain links TRBV19 to TRBJ1-6; D is possibly TRBD1 (5 bases). CDR3 size: 13 residues. CDR1 and CDR2 from the germline V gene are LNHDA and SQIVND (reference sequence). In DNA form, the CDR3 reads TGTGCTAGAGCTGGGACCTCGAATTCACCCCTCCACTTT. Translated, it gives CARAGTSNSPLHF.

The chain is built from TRBV14 and TRBJ2-7; maybe TRBD1 (6 bases). This CDR3 has 14 amino acids. The V gene's germline CDR1 is SGHDN and CDR2 FVKESK. With 7 bases removed from V and 2 bases from J, the gap between germline ends came to 15 bases. The CDR3 region has the DNA TGTGCCAGCACCACGGGACAACCCCCCTACGAGCAGTACTTC. Its translation is CASTTGQPPYEQYF.

In this sample, this clonotype turned up many times. The chain joins TRBV6-5 to TRBJ1-6, with a weak D call TRBD1 (5 bases). Trimming removed 0 bases from V and 10 bases from J, with 13 bases in between. The CDR3 is 15 amino acids. From germline, CDR1 is MNHEY and CDR2 SVGAGI. For the CDR3, the DNA is TGTGCCAGCAGTTACTCTTCAGGGTTGAACTCACCCCTCCACTTT. This encodes CASSYSSGLNSPLHF.

This clonotype has just a few counts. V and J are TRBV4-1 and TRBJ2-7; 7 positions agree with TRBD2. Germline assignment: CDR1 MGHRA and CDR2 YSYEKL. The junction had 11 bases not matched to a gene; V was cut back by 4 bases and J by 5 bases. The CDR3 loop spans 15 amino acids. CDR3 amino acids: CASSPSGASGDEQYF. The CDR3 DNA is TGCGCCAGCAGCCCAAGCGGGGCCTCGGGGGACGAGCAGTACTTC.

This clonotype turned up a few times. This chain links TRBV14 with TRBJ2-7; D may match TRBD1 or TRBD2 (5 bases each). Trimming pared 4 bases from V and 4 bases from J, leaving 14 bases between. This CDR3 spans 14 amino acids. Germline values: CDR1 SGHDN, CDR2 FVKESK. The CDR3 DNA sequence: TGTGCCAGCAGCCGGGGCAGGGAGACGTACGAGCAGTACTTC. This encodes CASSRGRETYEQYF.

The V gene is TRBV5-1, the J gene TRBJ2-7, with D possibly being TRBD1 (6 bases). The germline gives CDR1 SGHRS, CDR2 YFSETQ. Trimming left V 3 bases short and J 2 bases short, with 15 bases between. This CDR3 is 15 amino acids long. CDR3 in amino acids: CASSSQGPLAYEQYF. As DNA, the CDR3 is TGCGCCAGCAGCTCCCAGGGGCCGCTCGCCTACGAGCAGTACTTC. Looking up the rest from reference TRBV5-1 and TRBJ2-7 gives the full variable domain: KAGVTQTPRYLIKTRGQQVTLSCSPISGHRSVSWYQQTPGQGLQFLFEYFSETQRNKGNFPGRFSGRQFSNSRSEMNVSTLELGDSALYLCASSSQGPLAYEQYFGPGTRLTVT.

The V and J genes are TRBV6-6 and TRBJ1-2, with D perhaps matching TRBD1 (6 bases). The CDR3 contains 11 residues. Per germline, CDR1 MNHNY and CDR2 SVGAGI (reference sequence). Trimming took off 5 bases at V and 10 bases at J, with 11 bases between the two ends. CDR3 region: CASSAAGVYTF. CDR3 DNA: TGTGCCAGCAGTGCCGCAGGGGTCTACACCTTC.

This clonotype was seen at least ten times. The chain carries TRBV9 and TRBJ2-7; TRBD2 is a possible D gene (6 bases). The germline V gene has CDR1 SGDLS and CDR2 YYNGEE. This CDR3 region has 13 residues. Between the trimmed V and J ends, which lost 2 bases and 5 bases, there was a span of 11 bases. CDR3 in DNA: TGTGCCAGCAGCGTCGCAGGAGGGAACGAGCAGTACTTC. It yields the protein CASSVAGGNEQYF.

This chain links TRBV6-6 with TRBJ2-7; the D is unclear. Germline V CDR1 and CDR2: MNHNY, SVGAGI (reference sequence). This CDR3 region has 13 residues. The germline V and J ends were trimmed by 6 bases and 1 base, with 10 bases remaining between them. The CDR3 bases are TGTGCCAGCAGCTTTATTAGTTCCTACGAGCAGTACTTC. This gives the protein CASSFISSYEQYF.